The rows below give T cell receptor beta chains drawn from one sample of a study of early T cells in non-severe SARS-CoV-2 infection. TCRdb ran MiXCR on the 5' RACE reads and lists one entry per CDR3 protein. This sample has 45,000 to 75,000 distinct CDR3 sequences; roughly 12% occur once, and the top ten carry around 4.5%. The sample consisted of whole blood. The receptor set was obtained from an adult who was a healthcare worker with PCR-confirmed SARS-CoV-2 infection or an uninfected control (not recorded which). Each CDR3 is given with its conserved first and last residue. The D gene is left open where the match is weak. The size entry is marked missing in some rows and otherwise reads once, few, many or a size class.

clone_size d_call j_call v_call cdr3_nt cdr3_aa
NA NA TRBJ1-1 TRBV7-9 TGTGCCAGCAGTCGGACTGAAGCTTTCTTT CASSRTEAFF
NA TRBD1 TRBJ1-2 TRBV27 TGTGCCAGCACACCGTCGACAGGGGGCGTTGGCTACACCTTC CASTPSTGGVGYTF
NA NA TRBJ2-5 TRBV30 TGTGCCTGGAGTGCCGCCAGGATGGAGACCCAGTACTTC CAWSAARMETQYF
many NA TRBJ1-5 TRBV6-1 TGTGCCAGCAGTGAAGGGAGAACCTGGCAGCCCCAGCATTTT CASSEGRTWQPQHF
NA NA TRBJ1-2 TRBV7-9 TGTGCCAGCAGCCTAACCACAGAAAGTGGCTATGGCTACACCTTC CASSLTTESGYGYTF
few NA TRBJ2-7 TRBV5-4 TGTGCCAGCAGCTTCGAGACAGACCTTGAAAAAAAATCCTACGAGCAGTACTTC CASSFETDLEKKSYEQYF
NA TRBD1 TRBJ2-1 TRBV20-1 TGCAGTGCTACTCGGACAGGGGAGGACTACAATGAGCAGTTCTTC CSATRTGEDYNEQFF
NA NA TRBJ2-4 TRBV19 TGTGCCAGTAGTATCTCCGGGACCGAAAACATTCAGTACTTC CASSISGTENIQYF
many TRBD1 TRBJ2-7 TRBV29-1 TGCAGCGTCAACCGGGACAGAGACTACGAGCAGTACTTC CSVNRDRDYEQYF
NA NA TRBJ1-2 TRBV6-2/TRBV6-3 TGTGCCAGCAGTTACGGGGATTACGGCTACACCTTC CASSYGDYGYTF
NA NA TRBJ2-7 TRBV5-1 TGCGCCAGCAGCTTGTTGGGGCCCGGAGTGAGTCTCTACGAGCAGTACTTC CASSLLGPGVSLYEQYF
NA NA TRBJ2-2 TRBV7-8 TGTGCCAGCAGCACCCTAGTGGTCAGGGACACCGGGGAGCTGTTTTTT CASSTLVVRDTGELFF
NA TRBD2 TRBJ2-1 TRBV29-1 TGCAGCGCCAACCCCCTCGTGGCGGGAGGGGATGAGCAGTTCTTC CSANPLVAGGDEQFF
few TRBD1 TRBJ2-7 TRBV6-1 TGTGCCAGCAATTTGGCAGGGGGCAACGAGCAGTACTTC CASNLAGGNEQYF
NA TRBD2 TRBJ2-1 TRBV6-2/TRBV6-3 TGTGCCAGCAGGAGCGGGGGGGGCTCCTACAATGAGCAGTTCTTC CASRSGGGSYNEQFF
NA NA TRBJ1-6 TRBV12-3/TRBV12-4 TGTGCCAGCAGTTTGATGGGAGGGAATAATTCACCCCTCCACTTT CASSLMGGNNSPLHF
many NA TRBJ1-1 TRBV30 TGTGCCTGGAGGGACAGCGCCCAACGCGGGGCTTTCTTT CAWRDSAQRGAFF
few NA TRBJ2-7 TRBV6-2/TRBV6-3 TGTGCCAGCAGACACGACCTGACCTACGAGCAGTACTTC CASRHDLTYEQYF
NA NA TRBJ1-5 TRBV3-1 TGTGCCAGCAGCCTAGAAGGACAGCCCCAGCATTTT CASSLEGQPQHF
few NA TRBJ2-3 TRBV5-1 TGCGCCAGCAGCTCTAACAGCGGGCTCGCAGATACGCAGTATTTT CASSSNSGLADTQYF
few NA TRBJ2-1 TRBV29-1 TGCAGCGTTGAACAGGGGCGAGGCTACAATGAGCAGTTCTTC CSVEQGRGYNEQFF
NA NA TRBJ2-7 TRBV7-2 TGTGCCAGCAGCTCGACAGAAATTGCCTACGAGCAGTACTTC CASSSTEIAYEQYF
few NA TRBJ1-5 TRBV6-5 TGTGCCAGCAGCCCACGGGGGAGAGGCAATCAGCCCCAGCATTTT CASSPRGRGNQPQHF
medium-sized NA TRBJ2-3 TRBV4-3 TGCGCCAGCAGCCAAGAGTGGACCAAGCTCACAGATACGCAGTATTTT CASSQEWTKLTDTQYF
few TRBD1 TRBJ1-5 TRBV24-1 TGTGCCACCCAGTATCGGGACAGGGGATCTCAGCCCCAGCATTTT CATQYRDRGSQPQHF
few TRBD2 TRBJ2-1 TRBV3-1 TGTGCCAGCAGCCAGGGACTACTAAAATTCTTC CASSQGLLKFF
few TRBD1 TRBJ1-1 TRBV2 TGTGCCAGCATCAAACAGGGGGTGAACACTGAAGCTTTCTTT CASIKQGVNTEAFF